The 3 T cell receptor beta chains below come from one sample, sequenced in a study of blood T cell repertoires in COVID-19. Method: immunoSEQ multiplex PCR; TCRdb's copy keeps in-frame clones and lacks some. The sample shows under 20,000 clones, about nine tenths of them seen only once. Sequencing input: peripheral blood. These receptor sequences come from a human donor with active COVID-19. The donor label of this sample is uncertain.

This clone was detected a few times. The chain combines TRBV10-1 with TRBJ2-1; 8 nucleotides line up with TRBD2. The CDR3 has 18 amino acids. Germline CDR1 WNHNN, CDR2 SYGVQD (reference sequence). V shed 6 bases and J 0 bases; nucleotides not matched to a gene: 13. The CDR3 nucleotides read TGCGCCAGCAGACTCCCTAGTCCGGGGGGGAGCTCCTACAATGAGCAGTTCTTC. Translating it yields CASRLPSPGGSSYNEQFF.

The chain is built from TRBV7-3 and TRBJ2-7, with 7 bases lining up with TRBD2. This CDR3 is 15 amino acids long. The V segment lost 2 bases and the J segment 2 bases; nucleotides outside the gene matches: 6. Germline CDR1 is SGHTA and CDR2 is FQGTGA. The CDR3 protein is CASSLGTGGAYEQYF. CDR3 nucleotide sequence: TGTGCCAGCAGCTTAGGAACGGGGGGAGCCTACGAGCAGTACTTC. The whole variable domain, filled in from reference TRBV7-3 and TRBJ2-7, reads GAGVSQTPSNKVTEKGKYVELRCDPISGHTALYWYRQSLGQGPEFLIYFQGTGAADDSGLPNDRFFAVRPEGSVSTLKIQRTERGDSAVYLCASSLGTGGAYEQYFGPGTRLTVT.

This clone was seen a single time. V and J are TRBV3-1 (or the pseudogene TRBV3-2) and TRBJ2-3; 10 positions agree with TRBD2. The CDR3 consists of 16 residues. CDR1 LGHDT and CDR2 YNNKEL come from the germline V gene (reference sequence). J lost 2 bases, V lost 2 bases, and 4 bases had no gene match. The CDR3 reads CASSQTSGTYTDTQYF. The CDR3 bases are TGTGCCAGCAGCCAAACTAGCGGGACCTACACAGATACGCAGTATTTT.